This T cell receptor (beta chain) appears in the sequencing data of a study of T cell clonotyping in hematopoietic cell transplantation. Method: immunoSEQ multiplex PCR; TCRdb's copy keeps in-frame clones and lacks some. The repertoire consists of 12,000 or so clones, with almost 50% occurring once and the leading ten covering approximately 11%. Study results and caveats: Broader posttransplant TCR repertoire diversity was predicted by graft donor and pretransplant recipient Inverse Simpson Index values.

Remarks on this clone: No antigen is known for it.

The V gene's germline CDR1 is SGHAT and CDR2 FQNNGV. The ends were cut back, 0 bases at V and 8 bases at J, with 13 bases in the middle. The CDR3 consists of 14 residues. Sequences were obtained from peripheral blood mononuclear cells. The source is a man aged 45-65 years in good health. Some clones in this sample may be carry-over from other donors' samples. The V and J genes are TRBV11-2 and TRBJ1-2; D gene ambiguous. The DNA of the CDR3 is TGTGCCAGCAGCTTAGATAGGACTCAAGGCGGCTACACCTTC. It translates to CASSLDRTQGGYTF.